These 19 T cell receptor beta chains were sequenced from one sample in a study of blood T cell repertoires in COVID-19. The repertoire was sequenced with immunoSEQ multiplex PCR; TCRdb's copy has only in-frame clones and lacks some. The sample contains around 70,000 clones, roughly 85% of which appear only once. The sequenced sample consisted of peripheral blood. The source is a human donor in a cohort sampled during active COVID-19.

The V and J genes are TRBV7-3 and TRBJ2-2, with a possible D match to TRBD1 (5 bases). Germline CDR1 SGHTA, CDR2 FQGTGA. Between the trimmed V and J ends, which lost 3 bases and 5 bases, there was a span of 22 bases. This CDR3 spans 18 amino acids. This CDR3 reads CASSFLRPDQRGTGELFF. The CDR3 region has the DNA TGTGCCAGCAGCTTCCTTCGACCCGACCAAAGGGGAACCGGGGAGCTGTTTTTT.

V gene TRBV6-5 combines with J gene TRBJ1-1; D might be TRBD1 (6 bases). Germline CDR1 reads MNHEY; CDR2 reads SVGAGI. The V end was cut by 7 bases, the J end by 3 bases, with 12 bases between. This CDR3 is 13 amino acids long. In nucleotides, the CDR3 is TGTGCCAGCACCATGGACAGAGACACTGAAGCTTTCTTT. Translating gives CASTMDRDTEAFF.

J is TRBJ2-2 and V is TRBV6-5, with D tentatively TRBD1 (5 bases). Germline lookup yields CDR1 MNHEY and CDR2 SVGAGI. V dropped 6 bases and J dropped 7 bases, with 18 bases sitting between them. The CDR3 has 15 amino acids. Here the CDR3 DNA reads TGTGCCAGCAGCCAGGGCCAATCAAGGGGCGGGGAGCTGTTTTTT. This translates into CASSQGQSRGGELFF.

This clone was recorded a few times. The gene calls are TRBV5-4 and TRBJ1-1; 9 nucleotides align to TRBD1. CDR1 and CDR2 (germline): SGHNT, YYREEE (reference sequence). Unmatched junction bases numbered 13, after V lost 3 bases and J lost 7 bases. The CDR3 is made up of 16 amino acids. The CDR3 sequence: CASSSLLGQGIFEAFF. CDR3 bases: TGTGCCAGCAGCTCGCTGTTGGGACAGGGAATTTTTGAAGCTTTCTTT.

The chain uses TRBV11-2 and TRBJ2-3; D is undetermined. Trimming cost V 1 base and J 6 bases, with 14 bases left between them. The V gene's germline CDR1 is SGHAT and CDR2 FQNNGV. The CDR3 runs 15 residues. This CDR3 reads CASSLGSPGRDTQYF. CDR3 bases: TGTGCCAGCAGCTTAGGCTCCCCGGGTAGGGATACGCAGTATTTT.

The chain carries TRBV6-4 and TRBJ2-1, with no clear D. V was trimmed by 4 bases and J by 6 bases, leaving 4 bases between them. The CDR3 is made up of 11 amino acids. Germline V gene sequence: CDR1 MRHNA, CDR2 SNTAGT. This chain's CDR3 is CASSALNEQFF. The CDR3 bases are TGTGCCAGCAGTGCCCTCAATGAGCAGTTCTTC.

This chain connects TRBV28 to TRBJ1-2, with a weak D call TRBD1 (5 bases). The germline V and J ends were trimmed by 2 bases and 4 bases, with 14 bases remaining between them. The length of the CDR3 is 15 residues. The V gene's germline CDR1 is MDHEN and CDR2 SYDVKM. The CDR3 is CASSLTGAGIYGYTF. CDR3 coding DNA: TGTGCCAGCAGTTTAACGGGTGCAGGGATCTATGGCTACACCTTC.

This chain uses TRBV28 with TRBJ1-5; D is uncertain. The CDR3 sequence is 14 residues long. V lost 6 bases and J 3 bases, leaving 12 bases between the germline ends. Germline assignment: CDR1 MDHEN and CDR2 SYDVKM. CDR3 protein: CASRAGGNNQPQHF. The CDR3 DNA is TGTGCCAGCAGGGCCGGAGGAAACAATCAGCCCCAGCATTTT. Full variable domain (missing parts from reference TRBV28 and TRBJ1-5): DVKVTQSSRYLVKRTGEKVFLECVQDMDHENMFWYRQDPGLGLRLIYFSYDVKMKEKGDIPEGYSVSREKKERFSLILESASTNQTSMYLCASRAGGNNQPQHFGDGTRLSIL.

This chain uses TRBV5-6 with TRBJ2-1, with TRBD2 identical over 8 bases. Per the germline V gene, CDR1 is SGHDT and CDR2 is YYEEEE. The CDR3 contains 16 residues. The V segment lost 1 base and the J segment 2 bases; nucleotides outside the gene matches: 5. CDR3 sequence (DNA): TGTGCCAGCAGCTTGCTGCGGGGGGCCCCCTACAATGAGCAGTTCTTC. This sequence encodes CASSLLRGAPYNEQFF.

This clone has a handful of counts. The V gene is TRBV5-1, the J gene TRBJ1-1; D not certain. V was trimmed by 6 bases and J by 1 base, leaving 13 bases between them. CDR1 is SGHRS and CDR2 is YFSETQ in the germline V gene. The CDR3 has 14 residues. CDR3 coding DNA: TGCGCCAGCACCCTCTTGGGAGGGAACACTGAAGCTTTCTTT. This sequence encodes CASTLLGGNTEAFF.

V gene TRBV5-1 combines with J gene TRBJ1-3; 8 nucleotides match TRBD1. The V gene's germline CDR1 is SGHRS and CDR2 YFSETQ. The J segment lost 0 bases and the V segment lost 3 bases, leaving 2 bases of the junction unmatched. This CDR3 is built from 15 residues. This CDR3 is CASSWGQDSGNTIYF. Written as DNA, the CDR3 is TGCGCCAGCAGCTGGGGACAGGACTCTGGAAACACCATATATTTT. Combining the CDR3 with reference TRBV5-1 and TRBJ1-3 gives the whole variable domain KAGVTQTPRYLIKTRGQQVTLSCSPISGHRSVSWYQQTPGQGLQFLFEYFSETQRNKGNFPGRFSGRQFSNSRSEMNVSTLELGDSALYLCASSWGQDSGNTIYFGEGSWLTVV.

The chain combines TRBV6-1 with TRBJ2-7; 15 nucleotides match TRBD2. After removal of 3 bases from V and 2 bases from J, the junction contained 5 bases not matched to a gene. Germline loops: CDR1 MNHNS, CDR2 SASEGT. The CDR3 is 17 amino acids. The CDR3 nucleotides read TGTGCCAGCAGTGAGGGACTAGCGGGAGGTGTAACCTACGAGCAGTACTTC. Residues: CASSEGLAGGVTYEQYF.

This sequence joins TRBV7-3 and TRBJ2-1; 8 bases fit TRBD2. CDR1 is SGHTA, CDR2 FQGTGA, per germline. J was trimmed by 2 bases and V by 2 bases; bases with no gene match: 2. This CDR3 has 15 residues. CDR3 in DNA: TGTGCCAGCAGCTTATCGGGGGGGACCTACAATGAGCAGTTCTTC. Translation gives CASSLSGGTYNEQFF.

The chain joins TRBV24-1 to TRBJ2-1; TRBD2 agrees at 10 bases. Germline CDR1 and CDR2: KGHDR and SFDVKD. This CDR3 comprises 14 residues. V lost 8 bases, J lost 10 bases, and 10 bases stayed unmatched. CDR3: CATTRAGGRGEQFF. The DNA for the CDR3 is TGTGCCACCACCCGAGCGGGAGGGCGGGGGGAGCAGTTCTTC.

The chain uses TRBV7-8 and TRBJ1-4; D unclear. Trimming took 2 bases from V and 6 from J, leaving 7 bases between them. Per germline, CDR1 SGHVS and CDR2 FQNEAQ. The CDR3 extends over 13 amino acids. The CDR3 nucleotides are TGTGCCAGCAGCTTAAACACCCATGAAAAACTGTTTTTT. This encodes CASSLNTHEKLFF.

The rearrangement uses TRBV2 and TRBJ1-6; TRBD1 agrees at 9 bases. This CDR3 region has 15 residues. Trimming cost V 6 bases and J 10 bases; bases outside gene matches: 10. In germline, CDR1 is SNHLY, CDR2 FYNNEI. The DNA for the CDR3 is TGTGCCAGCAGCACTCCGGGACAGGGAGACTCACCCCTCCACTTT. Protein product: CASSTPGQGDSPLHF.

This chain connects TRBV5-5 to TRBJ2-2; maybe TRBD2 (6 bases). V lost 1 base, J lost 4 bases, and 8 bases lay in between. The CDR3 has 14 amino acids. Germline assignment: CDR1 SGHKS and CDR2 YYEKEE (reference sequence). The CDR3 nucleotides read TGTGCCAGCAGCTTGCAGGGAGGCACCGGGGAGCTGTTTTTT. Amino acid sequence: CASSLQGGTGELFF.

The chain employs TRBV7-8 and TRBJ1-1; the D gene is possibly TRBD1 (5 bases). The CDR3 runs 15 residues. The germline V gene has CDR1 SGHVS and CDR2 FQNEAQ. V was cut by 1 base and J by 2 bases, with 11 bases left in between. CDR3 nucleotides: TGTGCCAGCAGCTTAGTCCACGGACAAAACACTGAAGCTTTCTTT. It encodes CASSLVHGQNTEAFF.

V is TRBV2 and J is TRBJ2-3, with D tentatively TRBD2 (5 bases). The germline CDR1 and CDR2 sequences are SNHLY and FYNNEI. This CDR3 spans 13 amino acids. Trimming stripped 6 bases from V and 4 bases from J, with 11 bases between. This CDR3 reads CASRLVRADTQYF. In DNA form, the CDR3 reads TGTGCCAGCAGACTAGTTAGGGCAGATACGCAGTATTTT.